This TCR beta chain was sequenced during a study of blood T cell repertoires in COVID-19. As for the study in general: Samples of COVID-19 (acute and convalescent) were obtained from the United States, Italy and Spain. The cDNA or gDNA used as material had been derived from T cells, B-cell-depleted T cells, or PBMCs.

J lost 3 bases, V lost 2 bases, and 2 bases had no gene match. Germline lookup yields CDR1 SGHRS and CDR2 YFSETQ. The CDR3 covers 15 residues. The data were produced by immunoSEQ multiplex PCR, yet TCRdb's version contains in-frame clones alone and is incomplete. The data contain about 240,000 clones, roughly 80% of them singletons. The J gene is TRBJ2-5, the V gene TRBV5-1; 12 bases align to TRBD2. The specimen was peripheral blood. This TCR was recovered from a woman older than 75 with COVID-19, enrolled during active disease. The CDR3 DNA reads TGCGCCAGCAGCTTCCGACTAGCGGGGGAAGAGACCCAGTACTTC. Translation: CASSFRLAGEETQYF.